Below are 22 T cell receptor beta chains sequenced from a single sample in a study of T-cell reconstitution after alpha-beta-depleted transplantation in children. Unique molecular identifiers were incorporated during preparation of the TCRbeta library. TCRdb re-derived calls from the PCR reads in MiXCR, one entry per CDR3 protein. The sample holds some 500,000 distinct CDR3 sequences, around 18% seen once. The sample consisted of PBMCs from the stem cell graft donor, taken from the stem cell graft. The receptor set was obtained from a human donor who donated a stem cell graft to a child with acute lymphoblastic leukemia.

This chain joins TRBV4-1 and TRBJ2-1, with 14 bases fitting TRBD2. Germline lookup yields CDR1 MGHRA and CDR2 YSYEKL. This CDR3 comprises 18 residues. J was trimmed by 3 bases and V by 3 bases; bases with no gene match: 7. The CDR3 here is CASSQPTSGRAVYNEQFF. CDR3 DNA sequence: TGCGCCAGCAGCCAGCCGACTAGCGGGAGGGCCGTCTACAATGAGCAGTTCTTC.

V is TRBV6-2 or TRBV6-3 and J is TRBJ2-7; 7 nucleotides align to TRBD2. The CDR3 extends over 14 amino acids. CDR1 is MNHEY and CDR2 is SVGEGT in the germline V gene. The V segment lost 6 bases and the J segment 5 bases; nucleotides outside the gene matches: 10. CDR3 region: CASSLYRGVDEQYF. Written as DNA, the CDR3 is TGTGCCAGCAGCTTGTATCGGGGGGTGGACGAGCAGTACTTC.

Only a few counts were recorded for this clonotype. The chain recombines TRBV7-9 with TRBJ2-7; a possible D gene is TRBD2 (5 bases). The CDR3 is made up of 14 amino acids. Germline-derived CDR1 and CDR2 are SEHNR and FQNEAQ (reference sequence). Trimming left V 2 bases short and J 3 bases short, with 11 bases between. CDR3 DNA: TGTGCCAGCAGCTTACCGGAGGATGGCTACGAGCAGTACTTC. This translates into CASSLPEDGYEQYF.

This clonotype was detected only a few times. The chain carries TRBV5-1 and TRBJ1-2; 9 positions match TRBD1. J was trimmed by 8 bases and V by 5 bases; bases with no gene match: 7. This CDR3 region has 13 residues. Looked up from germline, CDR1 is SGHRS and CDR2 is YFSETQ. CDR3 DNA: TGCGCCAGCAGACCGGGACAGGGTGGAGGCTACACCTTC. This codes for CASRPGQGGGYTF.

The gene calls are TRBV21-1 and TRBJ2-5. TRBV21-1 is annotated as a pseudogene. This CDR3 contains 16 residues. Here the CDR3 DNA reads TGTGCCAGCAGCAAAGCGCTGGGGAAATTACAGGAGACCCAGTACTTC. It is translated as CASSKALGKLQETQYF.

This chain uses TRBV7-9 with TRBJ1-2; the D is unclear. The CDR3 runs 14 residues. The V gene's germline CDR1 is SEHNR and CDR2 FQNEAQ (reference sequence). Between the trimmed V and J ends, which lost 2 bases and 3 bases, there was a span of 10 bases. CDR3 coding DNA: TGTGCCAGCAGCTTAAAGTCTGGCGACTATGGCTACACCTTC. Translating gives CASSLKSGDYGYTF. Complete variable domain (other parts from reference TRBV7-9 and TRBJ1-2): DTGVSQNPRHKITKRGQNVTFRCDPISEHNRLYWYRQTLGQGPEFLTYFQNEAQLEKSRLLSDRFSAERPKGSFSTLEIQRTEQGDSAMYLCASSLKSGDYGYTFGSGTRLTVV.

V gene TRBV11-1 combines with J gene TRBJ2-5; 7 bases are shared with TRBD2. The length of the CDR3 is 15 residues. With V trimmed by 2 bases and J by 5 bases, 8 bases remained unmatched. Germline CDR1 reads SGHAT; CDR2 reads FQDESV (reference sequence). The CDR3 spells CASSLFSGLIETQYF. CDR3 coding DNA: TGTGCCAGCAGCTTATTTTCGGGACTAATCGAGACCCAGTACTTC. Looking up the rest from reference TRBV11-1 and TRBJ2-5 gives the full variable domain: EAEVAQSPRYKITEKSQAVAFWCDPISGHATLYWYRQILGQGPELLVQFQDESVVDDSQLPKDRFSAERLKGVDSTLKIQPAELGDSAMYLCASSLFSGLIETQYFGPGTRLLVL.

The chain has TRBV10-2 and TRBJ2-7, with 14 positions matching TRBD2. The CDR3 contains 15 residues. Trimming cost V 3 bases and J 5 bases; bases outside gene matches: 3. Germline V gene sequence: CDR1 WSHSY, CDR2 SAAADI. CDR3 in amino acids: CASSDGLAGGHEQYF. CDR3 nucleotide sequence: TGCGCCAGCAGTGACGGACTAGCGGGAGGTCACGAGCAGTACTTC.

V gene TRBV5-5 combines with J gene TRBJ1-5, with 8 positions matching TRBD1. Trimming removed 2 bases from V and 1 base from J; junction bases left unmatched: 5. CDR3 length: 16 residues. The germline V gene has CDR1 SGHKS and CDR2 YYEKEE (reference sequence). CDR3 DNA sequence: TGTGCCAGCAGCTTCCTTACAGGGGGAAGCAATCAGCCCCAGCATTTT. Amino acid sequence: CASSFLTGGSNQPQHF.

The V call is TRBV29-1, the J call TRBJ2-1; D is ambiguous. Germline CDR1 SQVTM, CDR2 ANQGSEA. V lost 0 bases and J 3 bases, leaving 3 bases between the germline ends. This CDR3 contains 12 residues. The CDR3 spells CSVEDGYNEQFF. The CDR3 coding sequence is TGCAGCGTTGAAGATGGCTACAATGAGCAGTTCTTC.

The chain links TRBV7-9 to TRBJ2-7; no firm D call. V was cut by 2 bases and J by 2 bases, with 10 bases left in between. Germline assignment: CDR1 SEHNR and CDR2 FQNEAQ (reference sequence). The CDR3 spans 14 residues. CDR3 loop: CASSLRLGTYEQYF. Here the CDR3 DNA reads TGTGCCAGCAGCTTACGTCTGGGGACCTACGAGCAGTACTTC.

CDR3 nucleotide sequence: TGTGCCAGTAGAGGACCTCCGGGACTAGCGGGTTCCTCCTCCTACAATGAGCAGTTCTTC. Amino acids: CASRGPPGLAGSSSYNEQFF. The chain combines TRBV19 with TRBJ2-1; 12 bases line up with TRBD2. The CDR3 has 20 amino acids. V lost 6 bases, J lost 0 bases, and 15 bases stayed unmatched. The germline V gene encodes CDR1 LNHDA and CDR2 SQIVND (reference sequence).

The genes are TRBV20-1 and TRBJ2-1; 11 bases map to TRBD2. The junction had 20 bases not matched to a gene; V was cut back by 6 bases and J by 10 bases. Looked up from germline, CDR1 is DFQATT and CDR2 is SNEGSKA (reference sequence). The CDR3 length is 17 residues. The CDR3 loop is CSARSLAGLAAGSEQFF. The DNA for the CDR3 is TGCAGTGCAAGGTCTTTGGCGGGACTAGCGGCAGGATCCGAGCAGTTCTTC.

This clonotype was seen a few times. The V gene is TRBV29-1, the J gene TRBJ2-7; 10 positions match TRBD2. V lost 5 bases and J lost 7; bases outside the gene matches: 8. Germline V lookup: CDR1 SQVTM, CDR2 ANQGSEA. This CDR3 spans 13 amino acids. The CDR3 DNA follows: TGCAGCGTTCTACTAGCGGGAAATTGGGAGCAGTACTTC. The encoded protein is CSVLLAGNWEQYF.

This clonotype appeared once. The chain joins TRBV5-1 to TRBJ2-7; 10 nucleotides match TRBD1. The junction had 13 bases not matched to a gene; V was cut back by 6 bases and J by 7 bases. The length of the CDR3 is 15 residues. Germline values: CDR1 SGHRS, CDR2 YFSETQ. The CDR3 here is CASTRSGTGVFEQYF. In DNA, the CDR3 is TGCGCCAGCACCCGATCCGGGACAGGGGTCTTTGAGCAGTACTTC.

This clonotype has a handful of counts. J is TRBJ2-7 and V is TRBV12-3 or TRBV12-4, with a possible D match to TRBD1 (5 bases). This CDR3 contains 14 residues. The V end lost 6 bases, the J end lost 0 bases, and 12 bases lay between the germline ends. This CDR3 reads CASRKDTLSYEQYF. The CDR3 DNA reads as TGTGCCAGCAGGAAGGACACCCTCTCCTACGAGCAGTACTTC.

This chain uses TRBV7-6 with TRBJ1-3; TRBD1 agrees at 8 bases. The CDR3 extends over 16 amino acids. J lost 0 bases, V lost 5 bases, and 6 bases had no gene match. Germline values: CDR1 SGHVS, CDR2 FNYEAQ. Here the CDR3 reads CASSDGQGLSGNTIYF. The CDR3 bases are TGTGCCAGCAGCGACGGACAGGGCCTCTCTGGAAACACCATATATTTT.

The chain uses TRBV12-3 or TRBV12-4 and TRBJ2-3; 11 bases agree with TRBD2. The CDR3 contains 14 residues. With V trimmed by 7 bases and J by 5 bases, 5 bases remained unmatched. CDR3 region: CASIGTSGEDTQYF. In nucleotides, the CDR3 is TGTGCCAGCATCGGGACTAGCGGAGAAGATACGCAGTATTTT.

The rearrangement uses TRBV10-3 and TRBJ2-7; 11 bases agree with TRBD2. J gave up 6 bases and V 4 bases, and 8 bases lay outside the gene matches. This CDR3 comprises 15 residues. In germline, CDR1 is ENHRY, CDR2 SYGVKD. CDR3 protein: CAISVLAGGSGEQYF. Here the CDR3 DNA reads TGTGCCATCAGTGTGCTAGCGGGAGGCTCCGGCGAGCAGTACTTC.

This clonotype was found a few times. Written as DNA, the CDR3 is TGTGCCAGCAGCCAAGATCGACCAGGATCTACTAACTATGGCTACACCTTC. This codes for CASSQDRPGSTNYGYTF. The rearrangement links TRBV3-1 to TRBJ1-2; D ambiguous. The germline V gene encodes CDR1 LGHDT and CDR2 YNNKEL (reference sequence). Trimming cost V 0 bases and J 0 bases, with 14 bases left between them. CDR3 size: 17 residues.

The rearrangement links TRBV12-3 or TRBV12-4 to TRBJ2-1, with 9 bases aligning to TRBD2. The CDR3 is 18 amino acids. With V trimmed by 2 bases and J by 0 bases, 8 bases remained unmatched. In nucleotides, the CDR3 is TGTGCCAGCAGTTTATTCGGGTGGCGGGAGGGCTCCTACAATGAGCAGTTCTTC. Translated, it gives CASSLFGWREGSYNEQFF.

This sequence joins TRBV7-2 and TRBJ1-4, with D hard to call. Germline V gene lookup returns CDR1 SGHTA and CDR2 FQGNSA. CDR3 length: 15 residues. V shed 1 base and J shed 2 bases, with 8 bases lying between them. The CDR3 DNA reads as TGTGCCAGCAGCTTAGAAGGGTACACTAATGAAAAACTGTTTTTT. It codes for CASSLEGYTNEKLFF.